This TCR beta chain is from a study of beta chain features in type 1 diabetes. Study-wide results and caveats: Moderate but significant shortening of TCRB CDR3s was recorded in all four CD4+ subsets from Type 1 diabetes patients.

The sample holds a few counts of this clone. Its antigen is currently unknown. Trimming cost V 6 bases and J 3 bases; bases outside gene matches: 7. The CDR3 consists of 15 residues. Looked up from germline, CDR1 is MNHEY and CDR2 is SVGAGI. Every isolated RNA sample was fully reverse transcribed, so sequencing captured expressed TCRB transcripts. Mean read depth for naive, central memory and regulatory T cell samples was 3 million to 4.5 million reads. The protocol was immunoSEQ multiplex PCR, while the TCRdb copy is restricted to in-frame clones and leaves out a portion. In the table there are about 390,000 clones, around a tenth of which are singletons.

The chain links TRBV6-5 to TRBJ2-7; 11 bases agree with TRBD2. This TCR was sampled from a man aged 30-40 years with type 1 diabetes. The specimen was central memory CD4+ T cells from blood. The CDR3 loop is CASSPGTSGSYEQYF. In nucleotides, the CDR3 is TGTGCCAGCAGCCCCGGGACTAGCGGAAGCTACGAGCAGTACTTC.